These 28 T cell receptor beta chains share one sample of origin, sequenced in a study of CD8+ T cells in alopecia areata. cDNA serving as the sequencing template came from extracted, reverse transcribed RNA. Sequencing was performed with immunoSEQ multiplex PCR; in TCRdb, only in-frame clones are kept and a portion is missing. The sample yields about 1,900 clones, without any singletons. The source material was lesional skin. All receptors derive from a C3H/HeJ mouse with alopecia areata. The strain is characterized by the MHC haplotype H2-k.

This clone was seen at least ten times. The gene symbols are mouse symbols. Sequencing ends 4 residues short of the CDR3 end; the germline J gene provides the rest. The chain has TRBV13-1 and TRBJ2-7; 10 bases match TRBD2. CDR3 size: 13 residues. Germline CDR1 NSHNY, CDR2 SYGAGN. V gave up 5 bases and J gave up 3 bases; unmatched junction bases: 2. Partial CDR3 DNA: TGTGCCAGCAGCGGGACTGGGGTCTAT. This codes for CASSGTGVY. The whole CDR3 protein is CASSGTGVYEQYF.

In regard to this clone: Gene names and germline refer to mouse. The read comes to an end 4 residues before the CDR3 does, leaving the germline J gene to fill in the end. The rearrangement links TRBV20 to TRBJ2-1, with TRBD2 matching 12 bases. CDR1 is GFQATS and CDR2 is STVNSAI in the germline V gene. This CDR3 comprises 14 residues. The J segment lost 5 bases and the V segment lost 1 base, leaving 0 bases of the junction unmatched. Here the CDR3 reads CGARGDWGDAEQFF. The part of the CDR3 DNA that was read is TGTGGTGCTAGGGGGGACTGGGGGGATGCT.

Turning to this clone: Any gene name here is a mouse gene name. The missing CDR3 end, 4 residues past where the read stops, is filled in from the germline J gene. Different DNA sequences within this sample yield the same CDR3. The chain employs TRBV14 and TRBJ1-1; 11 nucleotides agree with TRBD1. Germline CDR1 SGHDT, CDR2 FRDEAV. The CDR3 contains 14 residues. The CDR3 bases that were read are TGTGCCAGCAGTTGGGGGACAGGGGGTGGA. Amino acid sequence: CASSWGTGGG. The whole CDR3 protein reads CASSWGTGGGEVFF. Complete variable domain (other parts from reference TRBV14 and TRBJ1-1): EAGVTQSPRYAVLQEGQAVSFWCDPISGHDTLYWYQQPRDQGPQLLVYFRDEAVIDNSQLPSDRFSAVRPKGTNSTLKIQSAKQGDTATYLCASSWGTGGGEVFFGKGTRLTVV.

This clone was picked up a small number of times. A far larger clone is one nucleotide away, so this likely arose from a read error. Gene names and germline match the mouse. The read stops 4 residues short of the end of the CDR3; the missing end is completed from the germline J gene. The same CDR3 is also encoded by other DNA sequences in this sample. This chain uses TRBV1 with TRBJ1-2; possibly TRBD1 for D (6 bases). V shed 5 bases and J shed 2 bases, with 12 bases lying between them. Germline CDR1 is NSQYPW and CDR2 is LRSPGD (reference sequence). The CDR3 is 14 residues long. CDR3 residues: CTCSLDSGNSDYTF. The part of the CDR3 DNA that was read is TGCACCTGCAGTCTGGACAGTGGTAACTCC.

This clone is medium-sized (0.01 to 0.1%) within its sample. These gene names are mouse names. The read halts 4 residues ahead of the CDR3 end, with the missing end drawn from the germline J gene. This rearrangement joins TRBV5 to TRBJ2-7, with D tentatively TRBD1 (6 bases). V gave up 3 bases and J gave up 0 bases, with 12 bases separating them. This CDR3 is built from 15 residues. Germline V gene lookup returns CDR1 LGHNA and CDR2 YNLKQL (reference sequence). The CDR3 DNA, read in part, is TGTGCCAGCAGCCACCCTAGGGGGTCCTCCTAT. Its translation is CASSHPRGSSY. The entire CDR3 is CASSHPRGSSYEQYF.

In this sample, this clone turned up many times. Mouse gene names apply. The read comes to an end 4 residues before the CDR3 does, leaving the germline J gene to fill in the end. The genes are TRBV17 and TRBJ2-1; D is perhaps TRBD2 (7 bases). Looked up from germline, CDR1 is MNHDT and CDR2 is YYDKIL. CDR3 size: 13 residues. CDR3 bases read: TGTGCTAGCAGTAGAATCTGGGGGCCT. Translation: CASSRIWGP. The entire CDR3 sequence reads CASSRIWGPEQFF.

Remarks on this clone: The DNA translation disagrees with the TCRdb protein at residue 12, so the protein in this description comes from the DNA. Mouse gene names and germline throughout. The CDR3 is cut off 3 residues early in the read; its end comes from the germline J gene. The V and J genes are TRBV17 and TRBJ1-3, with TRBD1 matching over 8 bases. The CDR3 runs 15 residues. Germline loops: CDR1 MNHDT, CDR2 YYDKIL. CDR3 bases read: TGTGCTAGCAGCAACAGGGGGGGTTCTGAAAATCCG. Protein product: CASSNRGGSENP. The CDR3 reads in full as CASSNRGGSENPLYF.

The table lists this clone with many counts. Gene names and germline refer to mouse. The CDR3 is CTCSAKDWGQNTLYF. CDR3 bases read: TGCACCTGCAGTGCAAAAGACTGGGGCCAAAAC. The chain joins TRBV1 to TRBJ2-4, with 8 bases fitting TRBD2. The read stops 4 residues short of the end of the CDR3; the missing end is completed from the germline J gene. The CDR3 sequence is 15 residues long. Germline V gene sequence: CDR1 NSQYPW, CDR2 LRSPGD (reference sequence). Trimming at V came to 2 bases and at J to 3 bases, leaving 4 bases not matched to a gene.

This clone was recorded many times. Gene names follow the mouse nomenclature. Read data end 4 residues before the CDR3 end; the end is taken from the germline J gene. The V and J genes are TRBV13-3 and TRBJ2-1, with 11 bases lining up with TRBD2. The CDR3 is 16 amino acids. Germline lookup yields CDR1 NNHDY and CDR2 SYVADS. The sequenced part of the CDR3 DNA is TGTGCCAGCAGTGCCTACTGGGGGGGCGCGAGAGCT. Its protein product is CASSAYWGGARA. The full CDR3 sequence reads CASSAYWGGARAEQFF.

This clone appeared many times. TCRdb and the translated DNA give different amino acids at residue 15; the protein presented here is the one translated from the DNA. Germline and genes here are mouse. The CDR3 loop is CASSDSDRGHSYNSPLYF. CDR3 bases read: TGTGCCAGCAGTGATTCGGACAGGGGGCATTCCTATAATTCGCCC. The chain joins TRBV19 to TRBJ1-6; 11 positions match TRBD1. The read is 3 residues too short to cover the CDR3 end, so that end is filled in from the germline J gene. TRBJ1-6 qualifies as an ORF whose function is uncertain. V lost 4 bases to trimming and J lost 0 bases; unmatched junction nucleotides: 6. The CDR3 totals 18 residues. Germline V lookup: CDR1 FNHDT, CDR2 SITEND (reference sequence).

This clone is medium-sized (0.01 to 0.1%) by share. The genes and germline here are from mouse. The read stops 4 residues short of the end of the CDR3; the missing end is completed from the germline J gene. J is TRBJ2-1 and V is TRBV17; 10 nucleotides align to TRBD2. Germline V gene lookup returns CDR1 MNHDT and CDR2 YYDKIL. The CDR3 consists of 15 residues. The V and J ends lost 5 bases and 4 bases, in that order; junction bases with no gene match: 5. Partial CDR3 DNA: TGTGCTAGCAGTCCTCGACTGGGGGGTTATGCT. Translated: CASSPRLGGYA. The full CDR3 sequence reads CASSPRLGGYAEQFF.

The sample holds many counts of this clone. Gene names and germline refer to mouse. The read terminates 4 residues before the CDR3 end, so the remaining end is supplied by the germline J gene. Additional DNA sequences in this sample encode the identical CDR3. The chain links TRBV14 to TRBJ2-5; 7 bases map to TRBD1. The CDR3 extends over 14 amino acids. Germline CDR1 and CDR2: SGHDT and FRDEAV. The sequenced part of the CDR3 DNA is TGTGCCAGCAGTTTTGGAGACAGGGAGGAC. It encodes CASSFGDRED. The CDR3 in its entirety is CASSFGDREDTQYF. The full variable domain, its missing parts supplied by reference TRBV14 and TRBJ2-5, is EAGVTQSPRYAVLQEGQAVSFWCDPISGHDTLYWYQQPRDQGPQLLVYFRDEAVIDNSQLPSDRFSAVRPKGTNSTLKIQSAKQGDTATYLCASSFGDREDTQYFGPGTRLLVL.

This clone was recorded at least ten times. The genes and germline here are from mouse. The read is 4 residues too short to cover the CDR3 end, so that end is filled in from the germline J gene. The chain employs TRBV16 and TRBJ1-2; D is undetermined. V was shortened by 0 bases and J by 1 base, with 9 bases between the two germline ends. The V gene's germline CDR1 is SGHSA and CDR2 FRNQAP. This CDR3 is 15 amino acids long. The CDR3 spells CASSLDTRQNSDYTF. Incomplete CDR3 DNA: TGTGCAAGCAGCTTAGATACCCGACAAAACTCC. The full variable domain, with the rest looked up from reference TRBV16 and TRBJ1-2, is NAGVIQTPRHKVTGKGQEATLWCEPISGHSAVFWYRQTIVQGLEFLTYFRNQAPIDDSGMPKERFSAQMPNQSHSTLKIQSTQPQDSAVYLCASSLDTRQNSDYTFGSGTRLLVI.

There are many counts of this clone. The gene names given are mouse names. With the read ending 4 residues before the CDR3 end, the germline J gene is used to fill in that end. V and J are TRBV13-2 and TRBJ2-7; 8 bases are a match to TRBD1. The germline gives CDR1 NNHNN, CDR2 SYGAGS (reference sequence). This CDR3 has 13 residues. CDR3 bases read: TGTGCCAGCGGTGGGACAGGGCACGAT. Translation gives CASGGTGHD. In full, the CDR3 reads CASGGTGHDEQYF.

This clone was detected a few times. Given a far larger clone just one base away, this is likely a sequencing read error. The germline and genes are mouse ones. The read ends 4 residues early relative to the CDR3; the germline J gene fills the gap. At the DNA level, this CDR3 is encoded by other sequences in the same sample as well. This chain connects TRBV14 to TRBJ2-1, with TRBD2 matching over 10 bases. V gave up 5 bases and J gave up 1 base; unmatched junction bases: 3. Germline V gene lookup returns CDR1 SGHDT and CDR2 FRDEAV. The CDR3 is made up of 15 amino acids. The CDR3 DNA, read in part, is TGTGCCAGCAGCCCGGACTGGGGGAACTATGCT. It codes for CASSPDWGNYA. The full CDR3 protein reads CASSPDWGNYAEQFF.

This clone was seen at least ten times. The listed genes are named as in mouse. The sequenced CDR3 bases are TGTGCCAGCAGTATCTGGGGGGCGGCT. Protein: CASSIWGAA. The CDR3, in full, reads CASSIWGAAEQFF. The chain uses TRBV19 and TRBJ2-1; TRBD2 aligns across 8 bases. The read terminates 4 residues ahead of where the CDR3 ends, so the germline J gene completes it. Germline values: CDR1 FNHDT, CDR2 SITEND (reference sequence). The CDR3 covers 13 residues.

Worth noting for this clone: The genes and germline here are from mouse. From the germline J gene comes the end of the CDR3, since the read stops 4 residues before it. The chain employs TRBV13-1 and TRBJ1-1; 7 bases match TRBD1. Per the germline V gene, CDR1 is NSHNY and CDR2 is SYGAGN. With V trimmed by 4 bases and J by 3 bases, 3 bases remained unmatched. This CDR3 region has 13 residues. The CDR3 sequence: CASSNRGHTEVFF. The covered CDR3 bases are TGTGCCAGCAGTAACAGGGGTCACACA.

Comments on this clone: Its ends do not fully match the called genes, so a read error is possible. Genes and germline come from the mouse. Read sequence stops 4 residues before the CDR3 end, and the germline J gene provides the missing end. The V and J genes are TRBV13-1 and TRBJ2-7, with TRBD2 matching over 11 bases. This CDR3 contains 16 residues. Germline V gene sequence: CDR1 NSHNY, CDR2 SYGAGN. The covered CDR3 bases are TGTGCCAGCGGTGATTGGACTGGGGGGCACTCCTAT. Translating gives CASGDWTGGHSY. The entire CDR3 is CASGDWTGGHSYEQYF.

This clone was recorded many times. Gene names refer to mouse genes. This CDR3 reads CASSSTGQLYF. The CDR3 DNA, read in part, is TGTGCCAGCAGTAGTACCGGG. The rearrangement joins TRBV19 to TRBJ2-2; D unclear. The read comes to an end 4 residues before the CDR3 does, leaving the germline J gene to fill in the end. Germline V gene data show CDR1 as FNHDT and CDR2 as SITEND (reference sequence). Trimming shortened V by 3 bases and J by 5 bases, and 2 bases separated the two germline ends. This CDR3 has 11 amino acids. Full variable domain (rest looked up from reference TRBV19 and TRBJ2-2): GGIITQTPKFLIGQEGQKLTLKCQQNFNHDTMYWYRQDSGKGLRLIYYSITENDLQKGDLSEGYDASREKKSSFSLTVTSAQKNEMAVFLCASSSTGQLYFGEGSKLTVL.

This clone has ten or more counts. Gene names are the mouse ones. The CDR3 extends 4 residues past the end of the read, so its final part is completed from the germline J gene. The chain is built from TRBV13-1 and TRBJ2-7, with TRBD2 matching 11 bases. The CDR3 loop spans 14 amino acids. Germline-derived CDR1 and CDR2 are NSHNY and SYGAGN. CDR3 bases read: TGTGCCAGCAGTGATGGACTGGGGGGGTAT. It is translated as CASSDGLGGY. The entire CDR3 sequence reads CASSDGLGGYEQYF.

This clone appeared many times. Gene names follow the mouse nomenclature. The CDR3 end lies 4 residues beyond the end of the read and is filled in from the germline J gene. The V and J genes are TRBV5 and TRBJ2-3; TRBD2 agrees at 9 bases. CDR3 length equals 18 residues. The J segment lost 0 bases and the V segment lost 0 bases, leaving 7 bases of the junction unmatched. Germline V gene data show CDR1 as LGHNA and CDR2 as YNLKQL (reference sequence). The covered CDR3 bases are TGTGCCAGCAGCCAAGATCTTTTGGGGGGGCGGAGTGCAGAA. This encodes CASSQDLLGGRSAE. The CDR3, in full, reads CASSQDLLGGRSAETLYF.

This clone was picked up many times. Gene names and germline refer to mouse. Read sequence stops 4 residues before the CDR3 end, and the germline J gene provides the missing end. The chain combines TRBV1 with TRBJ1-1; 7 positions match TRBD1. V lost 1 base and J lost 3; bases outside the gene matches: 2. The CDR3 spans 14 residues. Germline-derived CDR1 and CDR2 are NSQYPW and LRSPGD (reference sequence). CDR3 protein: CTCSAAQGDTEVFF. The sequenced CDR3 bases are TGCACCTGCAGTGCAGCCCAGGGGGACACA.

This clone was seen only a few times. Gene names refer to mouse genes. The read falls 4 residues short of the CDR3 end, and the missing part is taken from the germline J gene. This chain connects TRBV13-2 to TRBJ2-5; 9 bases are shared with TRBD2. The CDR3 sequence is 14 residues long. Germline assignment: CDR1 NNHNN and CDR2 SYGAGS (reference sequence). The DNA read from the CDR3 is TGTGCCAGCGGTGGGACTGGGGTGAAAGAC. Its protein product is CASGGTGVKD. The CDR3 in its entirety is CASGGTGVKDTQYF.

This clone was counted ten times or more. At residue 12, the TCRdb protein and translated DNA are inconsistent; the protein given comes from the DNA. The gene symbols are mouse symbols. The part of the CDR3 DNA that was read is TGTGCCAGCAGTGAGGGGACAGCCTATAATTCGCCC. Its translation is CASSEGTAYNSP. The complete CDR3 sequence is CASSEGTAYNSPLYF. The rearrangement joins TRBV13-1 to TRBJ1-6; 7 nucleotides line up with TRBD1. The read stops 3 residues short of the end of the CDR3; the missing end is completed from the germline J gene. TRBJ1-6 is labeled an ORF, and its function is uncertain. The germline gives CDR1 NSHNY, CDR2 SYGAGN. J lost 2 bases, V lost 2 bases, and 1 base had no gene match. The CDR3 runs to 15 residues.

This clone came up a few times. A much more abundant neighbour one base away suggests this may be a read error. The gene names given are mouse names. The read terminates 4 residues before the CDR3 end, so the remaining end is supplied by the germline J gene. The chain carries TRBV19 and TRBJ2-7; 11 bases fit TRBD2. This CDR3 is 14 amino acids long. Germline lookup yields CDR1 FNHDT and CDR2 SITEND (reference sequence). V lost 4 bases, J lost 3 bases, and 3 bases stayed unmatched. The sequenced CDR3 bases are TGTGCCAGCAGTCCGACTGGGGGGGGCTAT. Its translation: CASSPTGGGY. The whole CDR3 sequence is CASSPTGGGYEQYF.

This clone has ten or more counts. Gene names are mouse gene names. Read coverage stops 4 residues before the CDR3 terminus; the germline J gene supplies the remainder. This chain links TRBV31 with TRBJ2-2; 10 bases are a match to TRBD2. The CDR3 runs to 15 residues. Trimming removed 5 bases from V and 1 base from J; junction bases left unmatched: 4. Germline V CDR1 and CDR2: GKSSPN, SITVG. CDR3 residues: CAWVRDWGNTGQLYF. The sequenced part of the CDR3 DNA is TGTGCCTGGGTCCGGGACTGGGGAAACACCGGG. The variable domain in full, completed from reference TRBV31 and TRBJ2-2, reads AQTIHQWPVAEIKAVGSPLSLGCTIKGKSSPNLYWYWQATGGTLQQLFYSITVGQVESVVQLNLSASRPKDDQFILSTEKLLLSHSGFYLCAWVRDWGNTGQLYFGEGSKLTVL.

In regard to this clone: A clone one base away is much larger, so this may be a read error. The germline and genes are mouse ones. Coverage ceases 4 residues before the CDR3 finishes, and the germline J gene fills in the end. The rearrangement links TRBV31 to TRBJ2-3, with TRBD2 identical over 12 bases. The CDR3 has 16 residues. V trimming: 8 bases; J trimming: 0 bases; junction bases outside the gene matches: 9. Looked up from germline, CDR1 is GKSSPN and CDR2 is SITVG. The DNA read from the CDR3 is TGTGCCAGCAGGGACTGGGGGGCGCCTAGTGCAGAA. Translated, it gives CASRDWGAPSAE. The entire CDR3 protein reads CASRDWGAPSAETLYF.

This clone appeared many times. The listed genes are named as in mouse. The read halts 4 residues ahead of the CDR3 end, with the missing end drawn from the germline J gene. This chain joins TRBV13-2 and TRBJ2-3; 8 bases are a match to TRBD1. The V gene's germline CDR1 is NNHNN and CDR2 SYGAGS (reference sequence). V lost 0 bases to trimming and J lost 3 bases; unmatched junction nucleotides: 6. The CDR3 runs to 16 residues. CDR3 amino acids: CASGDADRTGAETLYF. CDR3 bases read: TGTGCCAGCGGTGATGCAGATCGGACAGGGGCAGAA.